A selection of T cell receptor beta chains follows, all from one sample in a study of post-analysis software for immune sequencing data. In TCRdb, the PCR reads were re-called with MiXCR into one record per CDR3 protein. The data contain roughly 700,000 distinct CDR3 sequences, roughly 27% of them seen just once; the ten biggest clones take up roughly 0.54%. The sample taken for sequencing was blood. Every receptor here comes from a girl under 18 with multiple sclerosis. The CDR3 runs from the conserved cysteine through the conserved F or W. D genes are given only for firm matches. Some rows have no size entry. The others give once, few or many, or a class for an expanded clone.

>TRBJ2-7|TRBD2|TRBV25-1|few
TGTGCCAGCAGTGAATTGAGTAGCGGGAGCTCCTACGAGCAGTACTTC
CASSELSSGSSYEQYF
>TRBJ2-1|TRBD2|TRBV11-2|few
TGTGCCAGCAGCTCGGGACTAGCGGGAGGGGCCTACAATGAGCAGTTCTTC
CASSSGLAGGAYNEQFF
>TRBJ2-1|.|TRBV12-3/TRBV12-4|.
TGTGCCAGCACCCAAAATGAGCAGTTCTTC
CASTQNEQFF
>TRBJ2-7|.|TRBV11-2|few
TGTGCCAGCAGCTTAGCGGCGGTCTACGAGCAGTACTTC
CASSLAAVYEQYF
>TRBJ1-1|TRBD1|TRBV5-1|.
TGCGCCAGCGGCCTAACGCGGGACAGGGGCTCTGAAGCTTTCTTT
CASGLTRDRGSEAFF
>TRBJ2-7|.|TRBV10-3|many
TGTGCCATCAGTGAGTCAATGGGGACGACGGCCTACGAGCAGTACTTC
CAISESMGTTAYEQYF
>TRBJ1-1|.|TRBV3-1|.
TGTGCCAGCAGCCCGGGGGGTGTGGGGGTACGGACTGAAGCTTTCTTT
CASSPGGVGVRTEAFF
>TRBJ2-3|TRBD2|TRBV5-6|.
TGTGCCAGCAGCTTTTTGGAGCGGGGCAGCACAGATACGCAGTATTTT
CASSFLERGSTDTQYF
>TRBJ1-4|.|TRBV6-5|.
TGTGCCAGCAGTTACTCATCTGGGAGTGAAAAACTGTTTTTT
CASSYSSGSEKLFF
>TRBJ1-5|.|TRBV5-1|.
TGCGCCAGCAGCGCGGGGATGGGTCAGCCCCAGCATTTT
CASSAGMGQPQHF
>TRBJ1-2|TRBD1|TRBV5-1|.
TGCGCCAGAAGCCTAGACAGGGCGAATGGCTACACCTTC
CARSLDRANGYTF
>TRBJ1-2|TRBD1|TRBV6-5|.
TGTGCCAGCAGTTACGGGGGACAGTACTATGGCTACACCTTC
CASSYGGQYYGYTF
>TRBJ1-5|.|TRBV29-1|few
TGCAGCACTAGACATTGGCATTTT
CSTRHWHF
>TRBJ1-2|TRBD1|TRBV14|many
TGCGCCAGCAGCCAAGATTTGGGCAGGGGGCGAAACTATGGCTACACCTTC
CASSQDLGRGRNYGYTF
>TRBJ2-5|.|TRBV20-1|.
TGCAGTGCTAGAGATTACGCGGGCGGTGGGACCCAGTACTTC
CSARDYAGGGTQYF
>TRBJ2-6|TRBD1|TRBV12-3/TRBV12-4|.
TGTGCCAGCAGTTTGGAGACAGGGGCTGGGGCCAACGTCCTGACTTTC
CASSLETGAGANVLTF
>TRBJ2-7|.|TRBV20-1|.
TGCAGTGCTAGAGATGCGATCTACGAGCAGTACTTC
CSARDAIYEQYF
>TRBJ2-3|.|TRBV11-2|.
TGTGCCAGCAGCTTAGAGGGAATCAACACACCCACAGATACGCAGTATTTT
CASSLEGINTPTDTQYF
>TRBJ1-5|.|TRBV12-5|.
TGTGCTAGTGGCCACGGACCCAATCAGCCCCAGCATTTT
CASGHGPNQPQHF
>TRBJ2-3|TRBD1|TRBV3-1|many
TGTGCCAGCAGCCAAGGACAGGGGGCAGATACGCAGTATTTT
CASSQGQGADTQYF
>TRBJ2-1|TRBD2|TRBV9|few
TGTGCCAGCAGCGTAGTTTGGGGGGGGCGGGAGGTTGAGCAGTTCTTC
CASSVVWGGREVEQFF
>TRBJ1-2|.|TRBV18|.
TGTGCCAGCTCAGCGGCCTATTCCGACTATGGCTACACCTTC
CASSAAYSDYGYTF
>TRBJ1-6|.|TRBV27|few
TGTGCCAGCAGTCCCAAATTCAGCTCCTATAATTCACCCCTCCACTTT
CASSPKFSSYNSPLHF
>TRBJ1-5|.|TRBV6-1|.
TGTGCCAGCAGTGAGGCCGGAATAGTTGGTCAGCCCCAGCATTTT
CASSEAGIVGQPQHF
>TRBJ1-1|TRBD1|TRBV29-1|.
TGCAGCGTCCATGGACAGGTTGGTGCTTTCTTT
CSVHGQVGAFF
>TRBJ2-7|.|TRBV7-2|few
TGTGCCAGCAGCCAGGGCCGCTATTCCTACGAGCAGTACTTC
CASSQGRYSYEQYF
>TRBJ1-5|.|TRBV7-2|.
TGTGCCAGCGGCTTAGTGGGTAGTGGCAATCAGCCCCAGCATTTT
CASGLVGSGNQPQHF